This T cell receptor (beta chain) is drawn from a study of blood T cell repertoires in COVID-19. Turning to the study itself: Acute and convalescent COVID-19 samples came from the United States, Italy and Spain.

In the authors' methods: Estimation of nucleated cell counts was performed using reference gene primer amplification. TCRdb keeps only in-frame clones here, not all; method: immunoSEQ multiplex PCR. V, J and clone size reflect that table, while D and trimming were determined from the DNA. The sample includes a few hundred thousand clones, 83% seen only once; the top ten take 1.3%. Seattle cases were enrolled at active infection and followed longitudinally. This CDR3 comprises 17 residues. Germline values: CDR1 SGHTA, CDR2 FQGNSA. The J segment lost 5 bases and the V segment lost 1 base, leaving 10 bases of the junction unmatched.

The sample taken for sequencing was peripheral blood. The V and J genes are TRBV7-2 and TRBJ2-5, with 10 bases fitting TRBD1. The source is a woman in her 30s with COVID-19, enrolled during active disease. The CDR3 sequence is CASSLVGQGTLGETQYF. In nucleotides, the CDR3 is TGTGCCAGCAGCTTAGTGGGACAGGGGACGTTAGGGGAGACCCAGTACTTC. Full variable domain (missing parts from reference TRBV7-2 and TRBJ2-5): GAGVSQSPSNKVTEKGKDVELRCDPISGHTALYWYRQSLGQGLEFLIYFQGNSAPDKSGLPSDRFSAERTGGSVSTLTIQRTQQEDSAVYLCASSLVGQGTLGETQYFGPGTRLLVL.